This is a list of T cell receptor beta chains from one sample in a study of T cells after yellow fever vaccination. One entry per CDR3 protein results from TCRdb running MiXCR on the 5' RACE reads. The sample holds about 580,000 distinct CDR3 sequences, 17% seen once. The material sequenced was PBMCs, taken less than 6 days after the first yellow fever vaccination. Receptor source: a man in his late teens or twenties who received the YFV17D yellow fever vaccine. The CDR3 runs from the conserved cysteine through the conserved F or W. The order of the fields is clone size, V gene, CDR3 length, J gene, D gene, CDR3 DNA, CDR3 protein. The D gene is left open where the match is weak. Clone size is shown for a subset of rows, as once, few, many or a class of expanded clone.

>few|TRBV11-2|18|TRBJ2-1|TRBD1
TGTGCCAGCAGTACCCAAACCAAGCGCGGGACAGGGGACAATGAGCAGTTCTTC
CASSTQTKRGTGDNEQFF
>few|TRBV20-1|14|TRBJ2-7|TRBD2
TGCAGTGCTAGAAGGTGGCGGGAGTCCTACGAGCAGTACTTC
CSARRWRESYEQYF
>NA|TRBV20-1|15|TRBJ2-2|TRBD1
TGCAGTGCCCCCTCAAGGACAGGGGGATACGGGGAGCTGTTTTTT
CSAPSRTGGYGELFF
>few|TRBV20-1|13|TRBJ2-1|NA
TGCAGTGCTGTGGGGGGGGGGCTCAATGAGCAGTTCTTC
CSAVGGGLNEQFF
>few|TRBV19|16|TRBJ2-1|NA
TGTGCCAGTAGTCGACGGACGGCTAGCTCCTACAATGAGCAGTTCTTC
CASSRRTASSYNEQFF
>NA|TRBV24-1|18|TRBJ2-5|TRBD2
TGTGCCACCAGTAAGGTAGCGGGGGGGCCGCAGTACCAAGAGACCCAGTACTTC
CATSKVAGGPQYQETQYF
>few|TRBV5-1|16|TRBJ2-3|TRBD2
TGCGCCAGCAGCCCCCGGGAGGGGGGAAGCACAGATACGCAGTATTTT
CASSPREGGSTDTQYF
>few|TRBV20-1|13|TRBJ2-3|TRBD2
TGCAGTGCACCCGGGACTAGCCAAGATACGCAGTATTTT
CSAPGTSQDTQYF
>few|TRBV15|16|TRBJ2-1|NA
TGTGCCACCAGCAGCTATACAGGGAGCTCCTACAATGAGCAGTTCTTC
CATSSYTGSSYNEQFF
>NA|TRBV11-2|13|TRBJ2-3|NA
TGTGCCAGCAGTGGGCAGAGCACAGATACGCAGTATTTT
CASSGQSTDTQYF
>NA|TRBV11-2|16|TRBJ2-5|TRBD1
TGTGCCAGCAGGGACAGGGACAGGGGCCTCCAAGAGACCCAGTACTTC
CASRDRDRGLQETQYF
>few|TRBV29-1|13|TRBJ2-5|NA
TGCAGCGCCGCGTCCGGTCCCAAGCAGACCCAGTACTTC
CSAASGPKQTQYF
>few|TRBV4-1|16|TRBJ1-5|NA
TGCGCCAGCAGCCAAGAAGGGAACGGGGGCAATCAGCCCCAGCATTTT
CASSQEGNGGNQPQHF
>NA|TRBV5-1|13|TRBJ2-3|NA
TGCGCCAGCAGCTTGGAGACAGGGGAGGGCGGATATTTT
CASSLETGEGGYF
>NA|TRBV7-8|15|TRBJ2-2|NA
TGTGCCAGCAGCTACCAGCGGGTGCTCACCGGGGAGCTGTTTTTT
CASSYQRVLTGELFF
>NA|TRBV15|15|TRBJ1-5|NA
TGTGCCACCGCGACTGAAAGGTATAGCAATCAGCCCCAGCATTTT
CATATERYSNQPQHF
>few|TRBV7-9|13|TRBJ2-2|NA
TGTGCCAGCAGCTTCTTGGGCACCGGGGAGCTGTTTTTT
CASSFLGTGELFF
>NA|TRBV4-3|13|TRBJ2-7|NA
TGCGCCAGCAGCCCCACAGGTAGCAACGAGCAGTACTTC
CASSPTGSNEQYF
>NA|TRBV19|14|TRBJ1-1|NA
TGTGCCAGTAGTATAGGGAAGAAGAACACTGAAGCTTTCTTT
CASSIGKKNTEAFF
>few|TRBV7-2|16|TRBJ2-5|TRBD2
TGTGCCAGCAGTCTCCTTAGCGGGGGGTTCTATGAGACCCAGTACTTC
CASSLLSGGFYETQYF
>few|TRBV23-1|11|TRBJ2-1|TRBD1
TGCGCCAGCAGTCTTCGACAGGGGAACCTCTTC
CASSLRQGNLF
>few|TRBV4-3|13|TRBJ1-2|NA
TGCGCCAGCAGCCAAGGGGCAGGTACGGGCTACACCTTC
CASSQGAGTGYTF
>NA|TRBV5-1|15|TRBJ2-2|NA
TGCGCCAGCGGTGGGGGCACAATAAACACCGGGGAGCTGTTTTTT
CASGGGTINTGELFF
>few|TRBV6-5|15|TRBJ1-2|NA
TGTGCCAGCAGTTACATCCGAGGGGGGGACTATGGCTACACCTTC
CASSYIRGGDYGYTF
>NA|TRBV20-1|13|TRBJ1-1|TRBD1
TGCAGTGCTAGGGTACAGGGGGGCACTGAAGCTTTCTTT
CSARVQGGTEAFF
>many|TRBV9|14|TRBJ1-5|TRBD1
TGTGCCAGCAGCTCGGGACAGAGCAATCAGCCCCAGCATTTT
CASSSGQSNQPQHF
>NA|TRBV4-3|14|TRBJ2-5|NA
TGCGCCAGCAGCCAAGACTTTGCTCAAGAGACCCAGTACTTC
CASSQDFAQETQYF
>NA|TRBV7-9|14|TRBJ1-2|NA
TGTGCCAGCAGCTTAGTCGCCGCTGTCTATGGCTACACCTTC
CASSLVAAVYGYTF
>few|TRBV6-5|15|TRBJ2-7|TRBD2
TGTGCCAGCAGTTCCCAGACTAGCGGGGGGTACGAGCAGTACTTC
CASSSQTSGGYEQYF
>NA|TRBV9|16|TRBJ1-1|TRBD1
TGTGCCAGCAGTCAAGGGACAGCCTTGGGGAACACTGAAGCTTTCTTT
CASSQGTALGNTEAFF
>once|TRBV7-6|14|TRBJ2-1|NA
TGTGCCAGCAGCCCCCCCCGGGGCCCGAATGAGCAGTTCTTC
CASSPPRGPNEQFF
>NA|TRBV20-1|11|TRBJ2-1|TRBD1
TGCAGTGCTACCAGGGGGAATGAGCAGTTCTTC
CSATRGNEQFF
>few|TRBV12-3/TRBV12-4|16|TRBJ1-2|TRBD1
TGTGCCAGCAGTCCCACGCGACAGGGCCCTGGATATGGCTACACCTTC
CASSPTRQGPGYGYTF
>few|TRBV7-2|15|TRBJ1-1|NA
TGTGCCAGCAGCTCCATTGGCTCCATGGCCACTGAAGCTTTCTTT
CASSSIGSMATEAFF
>few|TRBV9|15|TRBJ2-1|NA
TGTGCCAGCAGCGTAGAGGGGGACATGAGGGTTAAGAAGTTCTTC
CASSVEGDMRVKKFF
>few|TRBV13|20|TRBJ2-6|TRBD2
TGTGCCAGCAGCTTAGGCCGGGGGGAGACCTACAGCTCTGGGGCCAACGTCCTGACTTTC
CASSLGRGETYSSGANVLTF
>NA|TRBV12-3/TRBV12-4|14|TRBJ1-2|NA
TGTGCCAGCAGTTTCACGGGCGGCGGGTATGGCTACACCTTC
CASSFTGGGYGYTF
>few|TRBV7-9|15|TRBJ1-1|TRBD1
TGTGCCAGCAGACCACTGGACAGGGCGAACACTGAAGCTTTCTTT
CASRPLDRANTEAFF
>NA|TRBV28|13|TRBJ2-1|NA
TGTGCCAGCAGTTTAGGCAGGGGTTACGGGCAGTTCTTC
CASSLGRGYGQFF
>few|TRBV5-5|15|TRBJ1-3|NA
TGTGCCAGCAGCGTCCGGATCTACTCTGGAAACACCATATATTTT
CASSVRIYSGNTIYF
>NA|TRBV7-8|12|TRBJ1-1|TRBD1
TGTGCCAGCAGCTTAGCGGGGACAGGTTTTTTCTTT
CASSLAGTGFFF
>many|TRBV14|17|TRBJ2-2|NA
TGTGCCAGCAGCCAAGATCCGTCTAGGGCCAGGACCGGGGAGCTGTTTTTT
CASSQDPSRARTGELFF